The rows below give T cell receptor beta chains drawn from one sample of a study of identical twins. Each CDR3 protein gets one entry after TCRdb re-called the 5' RACE reads with MiXCR. In the table there are under 250,000 distinct CDR3 sequences, over 8% of which are singletons. Source material: memory (CD45RO+) T cells sorted from blood. The receptors come from a woman under 30 in good health. CDR3s include the opening cysteine and the closing phenylalanine or tryptophan. Fields, in order: J gene, V gene, clone size, D gene, CDR3 protein, CDR3 DNA. A D gene is named only where the DNA matches it firmly. Part of the rows lack a size; the others show once, few, many or a class for expanded clones.

TRBJ2-4 | TRBV10-1 | few | . | CASSEHGGVGIQYF | TGCGCCAGCAGTGAGCATGGAGGAGTGGGCATTCAGTACTTC
TRBJ1-2 | TRBV11-2 | many | . | CASSLGAGYGYTF | TGTGCCAGCAGCTTAGGGGCAGGCTATGGCTACACCTTC
TRBJ2-3 | TRBV20-1 | few | TRBD2 | CSGSGLAGVSTDTQYF | TGCAGTGGTTCGGGACTAGCGGGAGTTTCCACAGATACGCAGTATTTT
TRBJ2-3 | TRBV3-1 | . | . | CASSPRGATTDTQYF | TGTGCCAGCAGCCCCCGGGGGGCGACCACAGATACGCAGTATTTT
TRBJ2-7 | TRBV20-1 | . | . | CSARNLGGSSYEQYF | TGCAGTGCTAGGAACCTAGGGGGGAGCTCCTACGAGCAGTACTTC
TRBJ2-2 | TRBV6-2/TRBV6-3 | . | TRBD2 | CASSFRLAGAGELFF | TGTGCCAGCAGTTTCCGGCTAGCGGGAGCCGGGGAGCTGTTTTTT
TRBJ2-1 | TRBV3-1 | few | TRBD2 | CASSWVTASGRHEQFF | TGTGCCAGCAGCTGGGTAACGGCTAGCGGGAGGCATGAGCAGTTCTTC
TRBJ1-5 | TRBV19 | . | TRBD1 | CASSIYAGGDQPQHF | TGTGCCAGTAGTATCTATGCAGGGGGCGATCAGCCCCAGCATTTT
TRBJ2-1 | TRBV6-1 | . | TRBD2 | CASSAASGGYNEQFF | TGTGCCAGCAGTGCGGCTAGCGGGGGTTACAATGAGCAGTTCTTC
TRBJ2-1 | TRBV12-3/TRBV12-4 | many | TRBD2 | CASSRTSGSYNEQFF | TGTGCCAGCAGCCGTACTAGCGGGAGCTACAATGAGCAGTTCTTC
TRBJ1-2 | TRBV10-3 | few | . | CAISESRAASF | TGTGCCATCAGTGAGTCAAGGGCCGCGTCCTTC
TRBJ2-1 | TRBV29-1 | . | TRBD2 | CSVAASGSSRSINEQFF | TGCAGCGTTGCGGCTAGCGGGAGTTCGCGGAGTATCAATGAGCAGTTCTTC
TRBJ2-6 | TRBV5-5 | . | . | CASSPHDSGANVLTF | TGTGCCAGCAGCCCGCATGACTCTGGGGCCAACGTCCTGACTTTC
TRBJ1-2 | TRBV5-1 | few | . | CASSLVTANYGYTF | TGCGCCAGCAGCTTGGTGACGGCAAACTATGGCTACACCTTC
TRBJ1-5 | TRBV12-3/TRBV12-4 | few | TRBD1 | CASRGQVGQPQHF | TGTGCCAGCAGGGGACAGGTGGGTCAGCCCCAGCATTTT
TRBJ2-2 | TRBV11-2 | few | . | CASSTLRGRNTGELFF | TGTGCCAGCAGCACTCTGCGGGGTAGGAACACCGGGGAGCTGTTTTTT
TRBJ1-1 | TRBV9 | . | . | CASSVGPQTHTEAFF | TGTGCCAGCAGCGTAGGTCCCCAGACGCACACTGAAGCTTTCTTT
TRBJ2-1 | TRBV5-1 | many | TRBD1 | CASSSTGRYNEQFF | TGCGCCAGCAGCTCGACAGGGCGATACAATGAGCAGTTCTTC
TRBJ2-1 | TRBV4-1 | few | . | CASSQDVPGVTASYNEQFF | TGCGCCAGCAGCCAAGATGTCCCAGGTGTTACGGCCTCCTACAATGAGCAGTTCTTC
TRBJ2-3 | TRBV12-3/TRBV12-4 | many | . | CASSPLGGRDTQYF | TGTGCCAGCAGTCCACTAGGAGGGAGGGATACGCAGTATTTT
TRBJ2-5 | TRBV5-5 | few | . | CASSPRQSQETQYF | TGTGCCAGCAGCCCCCGGCAAAGCCAAGAGACCCAGTACTTC
TRBJ1-1 | TRBV5-1 | many | . | CASSSTGTGAEAFF | TGCGCCAGCAGCTCGACAGGTACTGGCGCTGAAGCTTTCTTT
TRBJ2-5 | TRBV18 | few | . | CASSPRRGQETQYF | TGTGCCAGCTCACCACGGCGGGGACAAGAGACCCAGTACTTC
TRBJ2-7 | TRBV19 | . | . | CASSRSWSATYEQYF | TGTGCCAGTAGTAGGTCCTGGTCAGCGACCTACGAGCAGTACTTC
TRBJ1-2 | TRBV15 | few | TRBD1 | CATSRDRTGENYGYTF | TGTGCCACCAGCAGAGATCGTACAGGGGAGAACTATGGCTACACCTTC
TRBJ1-2 | TRBV27 | . | TRBD1 | CASSRDRGLGYTF | TGTGCCAGCAGTCGAGACAGGGGTCTTGGCTACACCTTC
TRBJ2-3 | TRBV5-4 | . | . | CASSRGLSPITDTQYF | TGTGCCAGCAGCCGGGGACTCTCCCCAATCACAGATACGCAGTATTTT
TRBJ2-1 | TRBV12-3/TRBV12-4 | many | . | CASSPGAGPSYNEQFF | TGTGCCAGCAGTCCCGGGGCGGGGCCTTCCTACAATGAGCAGTTCTTC
TRBJ2-5 | TRBV2 | many | . | CASSGVDAETQYF | TGTGCCAGCAGCGGGGTAGACGCGGAGACCCAGTACTTC
TRBJ2-4 | TRBV12-3/TRBV12-4 | many | . | CASSLGLNLGAKNIQYF | TGTGCCAGCAGTTTAGGACTTAATTTGGGGGCCAAAAACATTCAGTACTTC
TRBJ2-7 | TRBV12-3/TRBV12-4 | medium-sized | . | CASSPFRVGYEQYF | TGTGCCAGCAGCCCCTTTCGCGTGGGGTACGAGCAGTACTTC
TRBJ2-5 | TRBV7-8 | . | . | CASSPGPWQETQYF | TGTGCCAGCAGCCCGGGACCATGGCAAGAGACCCAGTACTTC
TRBJ2-3 | TRBV3-1 | few | . | CASSQYGGTDTQYF | TGTGCCAGCAGCCAATACGGCGGGACAGATACGCAGTATTTT
TRBJ1-1 | TRBV12-3/TRBV12-4 | many | . | CASSTPWGLAEAFF | TGTGCCAGCAGTACGCCCTGGGGGCTGGCTGAAGCTTTCTTT
TRBJ1-4 | TRBV20-1 | few | . | CSATGANEKLFF | TGCAGTGCTACGGGAGCTAATGAAAAACTGTTTTTT
TRBJ2-3 | TRBV28 | . | TRBD1 | CASSGPGTGADTQYF | TGTGCCAGCAGTGGGCCCGGGACAGGCGCAGATACGCAGTATTTT
TRBJ2-7 | TRBV29-1 | few | . | CSVEDALAVHEQYF | TGCAGCGTTGAAGATGCGCTGGCGGTACACGAGCAGTACTTC
TRBJ1-3 | TRBV12-3/TRBV12-4 | many | . | CASRGNSGNTIYF | TGTGCCAGCAGGGGCAACTCTGGAAACACCATATATTTT
TRBJ2-1 | TRBV11-3 | few | . | CASSLDPGVNEQFF | TGTGCCAGCAGCTTAGATCCAGGGGTCAATGAGCAGTTCTTC
TRBJ2-2 | TRBV5-1 | many | TRBD1 | CASSSTGTGTGELFF | TGCGCCAGCAGCTCCACCGGGACAGGGACCGGGGAGCTGTTTTTT
TRBJ1-6 | TRBV3-1 | few | . | CASSPGNSPLHF | TGTGCCAGCAGCCCGGGTAATTCACCCCTCCACTTT
TRBJ2-5 | TRBV27 | . | . | CASSSGLPPRTQETQYF | TGTGCCAGCAGCTCGGGACTCCCACCCCGGACTCAAGAGACCCAGTACTTC
TRBJ1-1 | TRBV5-1 | many | . | CASREHTEAFF | TGCGCCAGCAGGGAACACACTGAAGCTTTCTTT
TRBJ1-3 | TRBV28 | . | . | CASSEGFGRQGKNTIYF | TGTGCCAGCAGTGAGGGATTCGGGCGGCAGGGGAAAAACACCATATATTTT
TRBJ1-1 | TRBV20-1 | few | . | CSALRDTNTEAFF | TGCAGTGCGCTACGGGACACTAACACTGAAGCTTTCTTT
TRBJ2-7 | TRBV7-9 | many | TRBD2 | CASSLLTSGSNEQYF | TGTGCCAGCAGCTTATTGACTAGCGGGAGTAACGAGCAGTACTTC
TRBJ2-2 | TRBV9 | few | . | CASSVGSPGRTGELFF | TGTGCCAGCAGCGTAGGTTCCCCAGGGCGGACCGGGGAGCTGTTTTTT
TRBJ2-3 | TRBV9 | many | . | CASSVASQDITDTQYF | TGTGCCAGCAGCGTAGCTTCCCAGGACATCACAGATACGCAGTATTTT
TRBJ2-5 | TRBV7-2 | many | . | CASSFQGSGETQYF | TGTGCCAGCAGCTTCCAAGGGTCGGGAGAGACCCAGTACTTC
TRBJ1-2 | TRBV20-1 | few | . | CSARDPGKGYTF | TGCAGTGCTAGAGATCCGGGGAAAGGCTACACCTTC
TRBJ1-5 | TRBV6-1 | . | . | CASSEVGGGGGPQHF | TGTGCCAGCAGTGAAGTAGGCGGGGGAGGTGGGCCCCAGCATTTT
TRBJ2-5 | TRBV7-2 | few | TRBD2 | CASSYNSGREETQYF | TGTGCCAGCAGCTACAATAGCGGGAGAGAAGAGACCCAGTACTTC